This entry lists 29 T cell receptor beta chains sequenced from one sample in a study of metastatic and nonmetastatic thyroid tumors. All patients were treatment-naive before thyroid surgery. TCRdb re-analyzed the PCR reads through MiXCR. The sample holds 3,000 to 4,500 clones, less than 45% seen once. The sequenced sample consisted of tumor tissue. These TCRs come from a male donor with papillary thyroid cancer or a benign thyroid nodule (not recorded which). Some clones in this sample may be carry-over from other donors' samples.

This chain links TRBV6-1 with TRBJ1-2; no clear D. V lost 6 bases to trimming and J lost 6 bases, with 8 bases between them. This CDR3 comprises 11 residues. From germline, CDR1 is MNHNS and CDR2 SASEGT. The CDR3 sequence: CASRAIHGYTF. CDR3 DNA: TGTGCCAGCAGGGCAATACATGGCTACACCTTC.

V is TRBV3-1 and J is TRBJ2-3; maybe TRBD2 (6 bases). The CDR3 sequence is 17 residues long. Per germline, CDR1 LGHDT and CDR2 YNNKEL (reference sequence). V lost 0 bases and J 5 bases, leaving 18 bases between the germline ends. The CDR3 DNA follows: TGTGCCAGCAGCCAAGATTGGCTCAACCCGGGGGAAGATACGCAGTATTTT. Amino acids: CASSQDWLNPGEDTQYF.

This chain links TRBV5-1 with TRBJ2-3; TRBD2 aligns across 9 bases. This CDR3 has 15 amino acids. CDR1 is SGHRS and CDR2 is YFSETQ in the germline V gene. Unmatched junction bases numbered 6, after V lost 1 base and J lost 6 bases. In DNA form, the CDR3 reads TGCGCCAGCAGCTTGTACGGCGGGAGGGAGGATACGCAGTATTTT. Protein: CASSLYGGREDTQYF.

This clone is deemed large. V and J are TRBV24-1 and TRBJ2-5, with D possibly TRBD1 on 5 matching bases. The ends were cut back, 0 bases at V and 1 base at J, with 8 bases in the middle. CDR1 is KGHDR and CDR2 is SFDVKD in the germline V gene. This CDR3 has 15 residues. CDR3 loop: CATSDLSQAQETQYF. The CDR3 region has the DNA TGTGCCACCAGTGATTTGTCACAGGCCCAAGAGACCCAGTACTTC.

This clone showed up just a few times. This chain uses TRBV6-1 with TRBJ2-7; D gene unclear. The CDR3 has 15 residues. The germline V and J ends were trimmed by 4 bases and 2 bases, with 15 bases remaining between them. CDR1 is MNHNS, CDR2 SASEGT, per germline. Here the CDR3 DNA reads TGTGCCAGCAGTGTCGGTCCCGGAAACCCCTACGAGCAGTACTTC. It encodes CASSVGPGNPYEQYF.

This clone was detected once. This chain joins TRBV28 and TRBJ2-5, with 7 bases fitting TRBD1. With V trimmed by 9 bases and J by 3 bases, 10 bases remained unmatched. CDR1 and CDR2 (germline): MDHEN, SYDVKM. The CDR3 extends over 14 amino acids. The CDR3 DNA follows: TGTGCCAGTTTTGCGGCAGGGGGTAAAGAGACCCAGTACTTC. Protein product: CASFAAGGKETQYF.

This clone is large by share. This chain links TRBV20-1 with TRBJ2-4; TRBD1 is a possible D gene (6 bases). V was pared by 6 bases and J by 8 bases, with 14 bases between. The CDR3 is 12 residues long. Germline V CDR1 and CDR2: DFQATT, SNEGSKA (reference sequence). CDR3 in DNA: TGCAGTGCCACTAAAGAGGGGGACATTCAGTACTTC. Translation: CSATKEGDIQYF.

The chain joins TRBV28 to TRBJ2-1; 8 positions match TRBD2. The CDR3 has 13 amino acids. The J segment lost 5 bases and the V segment lost 7 bases, leaving 4 bases of the junction unmatched. From germline, CDR1 is MDHEN and CDR2 SYDVKM. DNA for the CDR3: TGTGCCAGCACTCCGGGAGGGAACAATGAGCAGTTCTTC. The encoded protein is CASTPGGNNEQFF.

This clone is medium-sized in the sample. J is TRBJ2-1 and V is TRBV20-1, with 11 bases identical to TRBD2. CDR3 size: 19 residues. Germline V gene data show CDR1 as DFQATT and CDR2 as SNEGSKA (reference sequence). The trim removed 0 bases at V and 8 bases at J, leaving 18 bases unmatched. The CDR3 DNA sequence: TGCAGTGCTAGAGATTCGCAGGGGGCTACTAGCGGGGGTTCGCATGAGCAGTTCTTC. The encoded protein is CSARDSQGATSGGSHEQFF.

The chain couples TRBV6-1 to TRBJ1-6, with 7 bases fitting TRBD1. The V gene's germline CDR1 is MNHNS and CDR2 SASEGT. Trimming at V came to 6 bases and at J to 10 bases, leaving 9 bases not matched to a gene. CDR3 size: 14 residues. CDR3 nucleotides: TGTGCCAGCAGGGGGACAGTGCAGCACTCACCCCTCCACTTT. Translation gives CASRGTVQHSPLHF.

The chain recombines TRBV7-3 with TRBJ2-1, with 9 bases that match TRBD2. With V trimmed by 3 bases and J by 8 bases, 8 bases remained unmatched. The CDR3 sequence is 15 residues long. Germline V gene sequence: CDR1 SGHTA, CDR2 FQGTGA. The CDR3 DNA sequence: TGTGCCAGCAGCTTGGGAAGCGGGAGGTTGGATGAGCAGTTCTTC. Protein: CASSLGSGRLDEQFF.

This clone has only a few counts. The chain employs TRBV6-2 or TRBV6-3 and TRBJ1-1, with unresolved D. The CDR3 is made up of 14 amino acids. The V end lost 2 bases, the J end lost 2 bases, and 9 bases lay between the germline ends. Germline V gives CDR1 MNHEY, CDR2 SVGEGT. The CDR3 loop reads CASSYTRANTEAFF. The CDR3 nucleotides read TGTGCCAGCAGTTACACCCGGGCAAACACTGAAGCTTTCTTT.

Remarks on this clone: This is likely a read error, given that the CDR3 carries no conserved phenylalanine or tryptophan at its end. DNA of the CDR3: TGCGCCAGCAGCCCAGGGACGGCTTATAATTCACCCCTCCACCTT. The encoded protein is CASSPGTAYNSPLHL. V usage is TRBV4-1 and J usage is TRBJ1-6, with a possible D match to TRBD1 (5 bases). In germline, CDR1 is MGHRA, CDR2 YSYEKL. Trimming left V 4 bases short and J 4 bases short, with 11 bases between. CDR3 size: 15 residues.

This clone was seen a handful of times. The rearrangement links TRBV27 to TRBJ1-2; 8 bases align to TRBD1. Germline V lookup: CDR1 MNHEY, CDR2 SMNVEV (reference sequence). The CDR3 contains 14 residues. Trimming took 5 bases from V and 2 from J; bases not matched to a gene: 4. CDR3 coding DNA: TGTGCCAGCAGTCGCCAGGGGGCGAACTATGGCTACACCTTC. Its protein product is CASSRQGANYGYTF.

This rearrangement joins TRBV15 to TRBJ2-3, with TRBD2 identical over 12 bases. CDR1 LNHNV and CDR2 YYDKDF come from the germline V gene (reference sequence). The CDR3 sequence is 18 residues long. The ends lost 3 bases at V and 4 bases at J; junction bases unmatched: 11. CDR3: CATSRDTLAGGPSDTQYF. The CDR3 coding sequence is TGTGCCACCAGCAGGGACACCCTAGCGGGAGGGCCCTCAGATACGCAGTATTTT.

Relative to its sample, this clone is large. Written as DNA, the CDR3 is TGTGCCAGCAGCTTAGCCAGCCTCAATGAGCAGTTCTTC. This translates into CASSLASLNEQFF. This chain connects TRBV11-2 to TRBJ2-1; D ambiguous. The CDR3 covers 13 residues. Trimming removed 1 base at V and 6 bases at J, with 7 bases between. Germline V gene data show CDR1 as SGHAT and CDR2 as FQNNGV.

V gene TRBV20-1 combines with J gene TRBJ2-3; 8 bases are a match to TRBD2. The J segment lost 1 base and the V segment lost 3 bases, leaving 6 bases of the junction unmatched. CDR1 DFQATT and CDR2 SNEGSKA come from the germline V gene (reference sequence). There are 15 residues in the CDR3. The CDR3 loop reads CSASERGKGTDTQYF. The DNA of the CDR3 is TGCAGTGCTAGTGAGCGGGGGAAGGGCACAGATACGCAGTATTTT.

This clone was detected a few times. The J gene is TRBJ1-6, the V gene TRBV6-1; TRBD1 matches at 8 bases. Germline lookup yields CDR1 MNHNS and CDR2 SASEGT. The J segment lost 15 bases and the V segment lost 5 bases, leaving 3 bases of the junction unmatched. The CDR3 covers 11 residues. CDR3 in amino acids: CASSLGQGLHF. The CDR3, as DNA: TGTGCCAGCAGTCTCGGACAGGGCCTCCACTTT.

This clone is deemed hyperexpanded (1% or more). V and J are TRBV28 and TRBJ2-1; D unclear. The CDR3 has 14 residues. The V gene's germline CDR1 is MDHEN and CDR2 SYDVKM. Between the trimmed V and J ends, which lost 2 bases and 7 bases, there was a span of 12 bases. CDR3 nucleotides: TGTGCCAGCAGTTTAGAACTCGGGTCGAATGAGCAGTTCTTC. Translated: CASSLELGSNEQFF.

This chain uses TRBV19 with TRBJ1-6; possible D gene TRBD1, 5 bases. V lost 7 bases and J lost 7, with 14 bases in between. The CDR3 covers 14 residues. Germline loops: CDR1 LNHDA, CDR2 SQIVND (reference sequence). Written as DNA, the CDR3 is TGTGCCAGTACCCACGGACACCTCAATTCACCCCTCCACTTT. This gives the protein CASTHGHLNSPLHF.

The genes are TRBV30 and TRBJ2-1, with D perhaps TRBD1 (6 bases). Germline V gene lookup returns CDR1 GTSNPN and CDR2 SVGIG (reference sequence). CDR3 length: 13 amino acids. The V end was cut by 2 bases, the J end by 4 bases, with 9 bases between. CDR3 amino acids: CAWSQDRYNEQFF. The CDR3 coding sequence is TGTGCCTGGAGTCAAGACAGGTACAATGAGCAGTTCTTC.

This clone has only a few counts. Germline and junction disagree at one end, which may indicate a read error. This chain connects TRBV6-9 to TRBJ2-3; 10 bases are a match to TRBD2. This CDR3 region has 17 residues. The V gene's germline CDR1 is MNHGY and CDR2 SVAAGI. The CDR3 DNA follows: TGCGCCAGCAGCTGCCTTAGCGGGAGGAGGGGCACAGATACGCAGTATTTT. Protein product: CASSCLSGRRGTDTQYF.

Only a few counts were recorded for this clone. The V and J genes are TRBV6-1 and TRBJ2-7; D is possibly TRBD1 or TRBD2 (6 bases each). This CDR3 is 16 amino acids long. Germline-derived CDR1 and CDR2 are MNHNS and SASEGT. Between the trimmed V and J ends, which lost 10 bases and 4 bases, there was a span of 26 bases. This CDR3 reads CATLPEAKGGGYEQYF. The CDR3, as DNA: TGTGCCACCCTTCCGGAGGCGAAGGGGGGCGGGTACGAGCAGTACTTC.

The V call is TRBV7-2, the J call TRBJ2-3, with 8 bases identical to TRBD1. This CDR3 has 14 residues. V shed 4 bases and J 3 bases; nucleotides not matched to a gene: 3. The germline gives CDR1 SGHTA, CDR2 FQGNSA. The CDR3 spells CASSYGQGTDTQYF. CDR3 coding DNA: TGTGCCAGCAGCTACGGACAGGGAACAGATACGCAGTATTTT.

The chain has TRBV6-1 and TRBJ2-7; the match to TRBD1 covers 7 bases. CDR1 and CDR2 (germline): MNHNS, SASEGT. After removal of 5 bases from V and 4 bases from J, the junction contained 5 bases not matched to a gene. The CDR3 sequence is 13 residues long. This CDR3 is CASSRQGFYEQYF. CDR3 coding DNA: TGTGCCAGCAGTCGACAGGGATTTTACGAGCAGTACTTC.

The genes are TRBV5-1 and TRBJ2-7; D is uncertain. Germline V CDR1 and CDR2: SGHRS, YFSETQ. This CDR3 contains 14 residues. With 0 bases removed from V and 2 bases from J, the gap between germline ends came to 9 bases. The CDR3 loop reads CASSLAGLPYEQYF. The DNA of the CDR3 is TGCGCCAGCAGCTTGGCCGGCTTGCCCTACGAGCAGTACTTC.

V usage is TRBV5-1 and J usage is TRBJ2-5; TRBD1 agrees at 9 bases. The CDR3 covers 15 residues. Per germline, CDR1 SGHRS and CDR2 YFSETQ. V gave up 0 bases and J gave up 5 bases; unmatched junction bases: 5. The CDR3 sequence is CASSLAGTGTETQYF. CDR3 sequence (DNA): TGCGCCAGCAGCTTGGCAGGGACAGGGACGGAGACCCAGTACTTC.

This chain links TRBV2 with TRBJ2-7; maybe TRBD2 (6 bases). Looked up from germline, CDR1 is SNHLY and CDR2 is FYNNEI. V was cut by 0 bases and J by 4 bases, with 16 bases left in between. The CDR3 contains 16 residues. Here the CDR3 DNA reads TGTGCCAGCAGTGAAGCTTCGGGGGTGAGGGGTTACGAGCAGTACTTC. Protein product: CASSEASGVRGYEQYF.

This clone occurred a few times. The rearrangement joins TRBV20-1 to TRBJ2-7, with D possibly being TRBD2 (5 bases). This CDR3 has 15 residues. V lost 0 bases and J lost 2, with 14 bases in between. In germline, CDR1 is DFQATT, CDR2 SNEGSKA (reference sequence). CDR3 sequence: CSARDGEGIPYEQYF. CDR3 bases: TGCAGTGCTAGAGATGGAGAGGGTATCCCCTACGAGCAGTACTTC.